This TCR beta chain is from a study of OX40 agonist ivuxolimab in advanced cancers. Across the study: Earlier anti-PD-1, anti-PD-L1 or anti-CTLA-4 therapy was permitted; around 40% had received some. Study-wide results and limits: Some patients without response likewise showed low normalized clonal expansion.

With respect to this clone: Its antigen is undetermined.

Using immunoSEQ multiplex PCR, the repertoire was profiled, and TCRdb retains in-frame clones only, with some absent. Counted here are tens of thousands of clones, approximately 87% occurring once; the ten biggest clones make up over 0.7%. Trimming removed 5 bases from V and 5 bases from J, with 17 bases in between. This CDR3 is built from 15 residues. Germline loops: CDR1 SEHNR, CDR2 FQNEAQ (reference sequence). Enrollment shut out patients with autoimmune disease history or systemic immunosuppression. Sampling of blood occurred at baseline, cycle 4 day 1, and cycle 7 day 1. This receptor was obtained from an adult with an advanced solid tumor such as melanoma, head and neck, liver or kidney cancer. The chain has TRBV7-9 and TRBJ2-3; D may correspond to TRBD1 or TRBD2 (6 bases each). The sample was CD4+ or CD8+ T cells sorted from blood, taken in a trial of the OX40 agonist ivuxolimab. The CDR3 nucleotides are TGTGCCAGCAGCCTAGTGCAGGGGACTGGAGATACGCAGTATTTT. It translates to CASSLVQGTGDTQYF.